Each of the 9 T cell receptor beta chains below was sequenced from the same sample in a study of cytomegalovirus exposure and HLA in healthy donors listed by TCRdb under 2017. Library preparation was by the immunoSEQ multiplex PCR assay. TCRdb stores this immuneACCESS table with in-frame sequences only. Part of the clones is absent; in the studies checked, under half of the shortfall reflects unresolved V genes, and no reason is known for the rest. Across this sample there are roughly 250,000 clones, with around 91% seen only once. 0.37% of the sample lies in the top ten. Material: PBMCs. These receptors all come from a woman aged 18-35 years in good health and CMV-seronegative.

This rearrangement joins TRBV28 to TRBJ1-5; the D gene is possibly TRBD1 (6 bases). CDR1 and CDR2 (germline): MDHEN, SYDVKM. Trimming pared 6 bases from V and 7 bases from J, leaving 16 bases between. The CDR3 consists of 14 residues. The CDR3 sequence: CASSSPGGGQPQHF. In nucleotides, the CDR3 is TGTGCCAGCAGCTCCCCGGGGGGCGGGCAGCCCCAGCATTTT.

The rearrangement links TRBV2 to TRBJ2-7; D not certain. This CDR3 region has 12 residues. Germline V CDR1 and CDR2: SNHLY, FYNNEI. Deletions cut 8 bases from V and 4 bases from J, with 12 bases between. In nucleotides, the CDR3 is TGTGCCAGCTTCTTTACGGGTTACGAGCAGTACGTC. Amino acid sequence: CASFFTGYEQYV.

The chain employs TRBV2 and TRBJ1-1; D possibly corresponds to TRBD1 (5 bases). The CDR3 has 13 residues. The germline CDR1 and CDR2 sequences are SNHLY and FYNNEI. Trimming took 7 bases from V and 0 from J, leaving 9 bases between them. The CDR3 DNA is TGTGCCAGCAACCAGGACATGAACACTGAAGCTTTCTTT. Protein: CASNQDMNTEAFF. The full variable domain, rest sourced from reference TRBV2 and TRBJ1-1, is EPEVTQTPSHQVTQMGQEVILRCVPISNHLYFYWYRQILGQKVEFLVSFYNNEISEKSEIFDDQFSVERPDGSNFTLKIRSTKLEDSAMYFCASNQDMNTEAFFGQGTRLTVV.

The chain is built from TRBV18 and TRBJ1-2; TRBD1 matches at 10 bases. Germline V gene data show CDR1 as KGHSH and CDR2 as LQKENI. Trimming cost V 5 bases and J 2 bases; bases outside gene matches: 8. This CDR3 has 16 residues. For the CDR3, the DNA is TGTGCCAGCTCAGACGACAGGGGGCGCCGAAACTATGGCTACACCTTC. It is translated as CASSDDRGRRNYGYTF.

The chain employs TRBV27 and TRBJ2-2; possibly TRBD1 for D (6 bases). The CDR3 is 16 amino acids. V was pared by 8 bases and J by 0 bases, with 16 bases between. The germline V gene encodes CDR1 MNHEY and CDR2 SMNVEV (reference sequence). The CDR3 nucleotides are TGTGCCAGCCTCCCCTTGAGGACAGCGAACACCGGGGAGCTGTTTTTT. It encodes CASLPLRTANTGELFF.

The gene calls are TRBV19 and TRBJ2-7; TRBD2 matches 10 bases. Losses at the gene ends were 11 bases for V and 0 bases for J; bases not matched to a gene: 13. The CDR3 is 16 residues long. Germline assignment: CDR1 LNHDA and CDR2 SQIVND (reference sequence). The CDR3 bases are TGTGCCCCAGACCTTCTAGCGGGGGCCTTCTCCTACGAGCAGTACTTC. It encodes CAPDLLAGAFSYEQYF.

The CDR3 bases are TGCGCCAGCAGCTTGGGGCCGGACAGGGATAATTCACCCCTCCACTTT. Its protein product is CASSLGPDRDNSPLHF. The V gene is TRBV5-1, the J gene TRBJ1-6, with 8 positions matching TRBD1. The CDR3 extends over 16 amino acids. CDR1 and CDR2 (germline): SGHRS, YFSETQ. The V segment lost 0 bases and the J segment 5 bases; nucleotides outside the gene matches: 4. The whole variable domain, filled in from reference TRBV5-1 and TRBJ1-6, reads KAGVTQTPRYLIKTRGQQVTLSCSPISGHRSVSWYQQTPGQGLQFLFEYFSETQRNKGNFPGRFSGRQFSNSRSEMNVSTLELGDSALYLCASSLGPDRDNSPLHFGNGTRLTVT.

V usage is TRBV30 and J usage is TRBJ1-2; D unresolved. Trimming cost V 7 bases and J 2 bases, with 11 bases left between them. This CDR3 spans 12 amino acids. The germline CDR1 and CDR2 sequences are GTSNPN and SVGIG (reference sequence). The CDR3 DNA reads TGTGCCTCCCAACGAGGGAACTATGGCTACACCTTC. Translating it yields CASQRGNYGYTF.

V gene TRBV11-2 combines with J gene TRBJ1-1; D uncertain. Trimming left V 0 bases short and J 4 bases short, with 6 bases between. In germline, CDR1 is SGHAT, CDR2 FQNNGV. The CDR3 contains 13 residues. The CDR3 nucleotides read TGTGCCAGCAGCTTAGATACGAGCACTGAAGCTTTCTTT. It yields the protein CASSLDTSTEAFF.